The rows below give T cell receptor beta chains drawn from one sample of a study of CD8 T cells in Susac syndrome. One entry per CDR3 protein, called by TCRdb with MiXCR from the immunoSEQ multiplex PCR reads. The sample holds 110,000 or so distinct CDR3 sequences, roughly 95% seen once. The sequencing input was CD4+ T cells from PBMCs. The source of these receptors is a human donor in good health. Each CDR3 is given with its conserved first and last residue. D genes are given only for firm matches. Clone size is shown for a subset of rows, as once, few, many or a class of expanded clone.

CDR3 DNA,CDR3 protein,J gene,D gene,V gene,clone size
TGCAGCGTTGAAAACAGGTATGGCACTGAAGCTTTCTTT,CSVENRYGTEAFF,TRBJ1-1,NA,TRBV29-1,NA
TGCAGCGGTGACAGGGGACTGAACACTGAAGCTTTCTTT,CSGDRGLNTEAFF,TRBJ1-1,TRBD1,TRBV29-1,NA
TGCAGTGCTGCACAGGGATACGAGCAGTACTTC,CSAAQGYEQYF,TRBJ2-7,NA,TRBV20-1,NA
TGCGCCAGCAGCTTGGAGGACCCTAATGAAAAACTGTTTTTT,CASSLEDPNEKLFF,TRBJ1-4,NA,TRBV5-1,NA
TGCAGCGTGCCCGAGGGTGACACTGAAGCTTTCTTT,CSVPEGDTEAFF,TRBJ1-1,NA,TRBV29-1,NA
TGTGCCAGCAGCTCACAGCCGTACAGCTCTAACTATGGCTACACCTTC,CASSSQPYSSNYGYTF,TRBJ1-2,NA,TRBV7-6,NA
TGCAGCGTCCCCACGCGATGGCCCACAGATACGCAGTATTTT,CSVPTRWPTDTQYF,TRBJ2-3,NA,TRBV29-1,NA
TGTGCCAGCAGCTTCTTCCAGGGCGGCTACACCTTC,CASSFFQGGYTF,TRBJ1-2,NA,TRBV7-2,NA
TGTGCCAGCAGGTCCGTTGAAGGGGGCTACACCTTC,CASRSVEGGYTF,TRBJ1-2,NA,TRBV6-6,NA
TGTGCCAGCAGCCCCGATGTTCTAGCCAAAAACATTCAGTACTTC,CASSPDVLAKNIQYF,TRBJ2-4,NA,TRBV7-2,NA
TGCGCCAGCAGCCCGGGACAGGGGGTATCAACTAATGAAAAACTGTTTTTT,CASSPGQGVSTNEKLFF,TRBJ1-4,TRBD1,TRBV5-1,NA
TGCAGCGTTGAACTGCCCAGCGGGATGGCAGATACGCAGTATTTT,CSVELPSGMADTQYF,TRBJ2-3,TRBD2,TRBV29-1,NA
TGCGCCAGTAAACCCGGGACAGGGACTTATGGCTACACCTTC,CASKPGTGTYGYTF,TRBJ1-2,TRBD1,TRBV5-1,NA
TGTGCCAGCAGCCAAGAACAGGAGGAAAAAAAACTGTTTTTT,CASSQEQEEKKLFF,TRBJ1-4,NA,TRBV4-2,NA
TGTGCCAGCAGCATCGGACAGGGTGGAGAGACCCAGTACTTC,CASSIGQGGETQYF,TRBJ2-5,TRBD1,TRBV7-9,once
TGTGCCAGCAGCTTGGTTGGCGGGGGGAGCGATGAGCAGTTCTTC,CASSLVGGGSDEQFF,TRBJ2-1,TRBD2,TRBV5-6,NA
TGTGCCAGCAGTTTCTTTACTAGCGGGAGGACAGATACGCAGTATTTT,CASSFFTSGRTDTQYF,TRBJ2-3,TRBD2,TRBV5-6,NA
TGCGCCAGCAGCCAGCAACGGGGTCTTCCCAGGGCGTATTTT,CASSQQRGLPRAYF,TRBJ2-3,NA,TRBV4-1,NA
TGTGCCAGTAACCCACAGGGGGGCAAAAACATTCAGTACTTC,CASNPQGGKNIQYF,TRBJ2-4,TRBD1,TRBV19,NA
TGTGCCAGCAGTGAAGCGTTAAGGGTAAATCAGCCCCAGCATTTT,CASSEALRVNQPQHF,TRBJ1-5,NA,TRBV2,NA
TGTGCCAGCAGTTCCAGGACTAGCCTCTCCTACAATGAGCAGTTCTTC,CASSSRTSLSYNEQFF,TRBJ2-1,TRBD2,TRBV6-6,NA
TGTGCCAGCAGCTACACCGGGACAGGGACCTCACCCCTCCACTTT,CASSYTGTGTSPLHF,TRBJ1-6,TRBD1,TRBV14,NA